This T cell receptor (beta chain) is from a study of radiotherapy plus CTLA-4 blockade in lung cancer. Measured with immunoSEQ multiplex PCR; TCRdb has only the in-frame clones, and not every one. The sample includes over 60,000 clones, 87% seen only once; the top ten take less than 45%. Germline loops: CDR1 DFQATT, CDR2 SNEGSKA (reference sequence). Trimming pared 2 bases from V and 10 bases from J, leaving 9 bases between. The CDR3 extends over 11 amino acids. The clonotype originates from a human donor with non-small cell lung cancer that progressed on radiotherapy plus ipilimumab. Sequencing was performed on peripheral blood, taken from a patient treated with radiotherapy plus ipilimumab. The chain carries TRBV20-1 and TRBJ2-1; D remains unclear. CDR3 region: CSARLSWEQFF. CDR3 in DNA: TGCAGTGCTAGACTATCGTGGGAGCAGTTCTTC.